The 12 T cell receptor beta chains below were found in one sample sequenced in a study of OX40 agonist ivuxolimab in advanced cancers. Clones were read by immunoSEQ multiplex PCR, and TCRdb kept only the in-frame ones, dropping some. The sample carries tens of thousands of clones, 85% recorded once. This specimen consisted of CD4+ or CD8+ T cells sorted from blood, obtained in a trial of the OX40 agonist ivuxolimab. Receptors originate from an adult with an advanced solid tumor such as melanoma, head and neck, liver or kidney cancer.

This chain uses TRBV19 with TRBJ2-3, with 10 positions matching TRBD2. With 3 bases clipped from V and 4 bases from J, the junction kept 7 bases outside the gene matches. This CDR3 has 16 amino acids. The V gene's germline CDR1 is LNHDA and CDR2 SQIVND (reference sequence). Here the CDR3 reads CASSILSGRASDTQYF. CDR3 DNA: TGTGCCAGTAGTATCTTGAGCGGGAGGGCCTCAGATACGCAGTATTTT.

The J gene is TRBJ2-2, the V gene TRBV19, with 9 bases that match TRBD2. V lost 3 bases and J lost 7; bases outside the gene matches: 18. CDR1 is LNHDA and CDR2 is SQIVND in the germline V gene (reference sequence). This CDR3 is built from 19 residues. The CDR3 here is CASSISASASGENGGELFF. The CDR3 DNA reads TGTGCCAGTAGTATCTCCGCCTCGGCTAGCGGGGAAAACGGCGGGGAGCTGTTTTTT.

The CDR3 bases are TGTGCCAGCAGCTTAGATGGAACCAATCGTGAAGCTTTCTTT. It translates to CASSLDGTNREAFF. The rearrangement uses TRBV7-9 and TRBJ1-1; D remains ambiguous. CDR3 length: 14 amino acids. Germline CDR1 reads SEHNR; CDR2 reads FQNEAQ (reference sequence). With 1 base removed from V and 7 bases from J, the gap between germline ends came to 13 bases.

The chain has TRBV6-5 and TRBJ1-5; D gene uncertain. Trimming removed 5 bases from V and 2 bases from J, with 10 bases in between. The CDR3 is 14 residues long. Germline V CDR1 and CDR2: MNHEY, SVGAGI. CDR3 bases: TGTGCCAGCAGTACCGTTTTGGGCAATCAGCCCCAGCATTTT. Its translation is CASSTVLGNQPQHF.

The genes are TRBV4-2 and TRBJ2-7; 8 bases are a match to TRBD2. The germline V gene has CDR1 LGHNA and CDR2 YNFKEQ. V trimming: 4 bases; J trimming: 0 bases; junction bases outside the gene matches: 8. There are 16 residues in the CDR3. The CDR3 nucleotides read TGTGCCAGCAGCCTAGAAAGCGGGGGCAGCTCCTACGAGCAGTACTTC. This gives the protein CASSLESGGSSYEQYF.

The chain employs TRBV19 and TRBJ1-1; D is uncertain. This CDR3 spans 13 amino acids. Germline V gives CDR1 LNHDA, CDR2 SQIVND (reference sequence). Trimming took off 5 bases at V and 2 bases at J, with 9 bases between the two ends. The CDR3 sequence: CASSQQINTEAFF. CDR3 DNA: TGTGCCAGTAGTCAACAGATAAACACTGAAGCTTTCTTT. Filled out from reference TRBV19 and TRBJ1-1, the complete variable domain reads DGGITQSPKYLFRKEGQNVTLSCEQNLNHDAMYWYRQDPGQGLRLIYYSQIVNDFQKGDIAEGYSVSREKKESFPLTVTSAQKNPTAFYLCASSQQINTEAFFGQGTRLTVV.

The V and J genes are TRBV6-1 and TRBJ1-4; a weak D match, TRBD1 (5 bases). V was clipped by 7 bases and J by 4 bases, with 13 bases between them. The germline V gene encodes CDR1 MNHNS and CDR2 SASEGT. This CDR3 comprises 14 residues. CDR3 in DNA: TGTGCCAGCAACACTGACAGTAATAATGAAAAACTGTTTTTT. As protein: CASNTDSNNEKLFF.

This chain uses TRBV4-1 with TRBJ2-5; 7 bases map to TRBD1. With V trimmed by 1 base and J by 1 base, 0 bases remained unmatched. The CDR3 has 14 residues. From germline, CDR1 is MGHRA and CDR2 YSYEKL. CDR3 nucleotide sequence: TGCGCCAGCAGCCAAGGGGACAGCCAAGAGACCCAGTACTTC. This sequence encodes CASSQGDSQETQYF.

CDR3: CASSQFTGMGTDTQYF. The CDR3 bases are TGTGCCAGCAGCCAGTTTACAGGGATGGGCACAGATACGCAGTATTTT. V is TRBV7-9 and J is TRBJ2-3; TRBD1 might be the D (6 bases). The CDR3 loop spans 16 amino acids. Trimming stripped 5 bases from V and 1 base from J, with 16 bases between. Per germline, CDR1 SEHNR and CDR2 FQNEAQ (reference sequence).

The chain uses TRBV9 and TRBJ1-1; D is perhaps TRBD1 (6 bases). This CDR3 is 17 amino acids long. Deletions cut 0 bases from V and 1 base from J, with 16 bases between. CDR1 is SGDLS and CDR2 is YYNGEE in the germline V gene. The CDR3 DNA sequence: TGTGCCAGCAGCGTAGGGGAACAGGGTGGGGGGAACACTGAAGCTTTCTTT. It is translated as CASSVGEQGGGNTEAFF. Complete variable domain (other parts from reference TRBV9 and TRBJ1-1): DSGVTQTPKHLITATGQRVTLRCSPRSGDLSVYWYQQSLDQGLQFLIQYYNGEERAKGNILERFSAQQFPDLHSELNLSSLELGDSALYFCASSVGEQGGGNTEAFFGQGTRLTVV.

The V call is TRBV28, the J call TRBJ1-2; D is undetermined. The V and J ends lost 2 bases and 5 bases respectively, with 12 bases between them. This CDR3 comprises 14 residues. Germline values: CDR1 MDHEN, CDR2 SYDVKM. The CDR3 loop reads CASSLVRSSYGYTF. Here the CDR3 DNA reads TGTGCCAGCAGTTTAGTTCGGAGTTCATATGGCTACACCTTC.

The CDR3 region is CASSNGQGAPSRDNEQFF. As DNA, the CDR3 is TGTGCCAGTAGCAACGGACAGGGGGCGCCAAGCAGAGACAATGAGCAGTTCTTC. The rearrangement links TRBV19 to TRBJ2-1, with 11 positions matching TRBD1. This CDR3 is 18 amino acids long. In germline, CDR1 is LNHDA, CDR2 SQIVND (reference sequence). V lost 6 bases, J lost 5 bases, and 15 bases stayed unmatched.